This T cell receptor (delta chain) was captured in a study of gamma-delta T cells after stem cell transplantation. TCRdb re-processed the RT-PCR reads via CATT. The table has about 13,000 delta-chain clones, roughly a third seen once. The sequencing sample was made of gamma-delta T cells. The sequence came from a human donor. It is not recorded whose cells these are; they may come from a transplant donor.

The CDR3 coding sequence is TGTGCCCTACGTTTCCTAGTGTACACCGATAAACTCATCTTT. Protein product: CALRFLVYTDKLIF. The chain couples TRDV3 to TRDJ1; possibly TRDD2 for D (6 bases). The CDR3 length is 14 residues. From germline, CDR1 is TVYSNPD and CDR2 GDNSRS (reference sequence). Trimming took 5 bases from V and 0 from J, leaving 16 bases between them.